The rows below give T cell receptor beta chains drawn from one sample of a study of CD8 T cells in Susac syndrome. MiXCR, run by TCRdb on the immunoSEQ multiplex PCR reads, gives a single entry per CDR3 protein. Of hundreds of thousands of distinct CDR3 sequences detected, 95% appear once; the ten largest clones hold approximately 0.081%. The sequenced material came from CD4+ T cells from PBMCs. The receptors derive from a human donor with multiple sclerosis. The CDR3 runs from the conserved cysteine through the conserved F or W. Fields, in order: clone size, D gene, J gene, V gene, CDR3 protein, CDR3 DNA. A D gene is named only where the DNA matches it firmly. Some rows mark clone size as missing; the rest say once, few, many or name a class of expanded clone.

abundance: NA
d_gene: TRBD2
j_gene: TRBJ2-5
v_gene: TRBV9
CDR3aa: CASSELAGSQETQYF
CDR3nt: TGTGCCAGCAGCGAACTAGCGGGTTCTCAAGAGACCCAGTACTTC

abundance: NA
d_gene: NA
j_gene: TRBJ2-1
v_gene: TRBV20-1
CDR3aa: CSARWFRSYNEQFF
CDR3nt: TGCAGTGCTAGGTGGTTCAGGTCCTACAATGAGCAGTTCTTC

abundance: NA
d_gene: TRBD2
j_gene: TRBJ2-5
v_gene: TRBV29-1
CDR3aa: CSVGSGTSGRETQYF
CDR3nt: TGCAGCGTTGGCTCCGGGACTAGCGGTAGAGAGACCCAGTACTTC

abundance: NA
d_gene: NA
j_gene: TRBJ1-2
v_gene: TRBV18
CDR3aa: CASSPHPRNGYTF
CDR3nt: TGTGCCAGCTCACCACACCCCCGCAATGGCTACACCTTC

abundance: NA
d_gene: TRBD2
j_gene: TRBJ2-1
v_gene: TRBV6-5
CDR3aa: CASSFTLAGGVYNEQFF
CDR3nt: TGTGCCAGCAGTTTCACTTTAGCGGGGGGCGTCTACAATGAGCAGTTCTTC

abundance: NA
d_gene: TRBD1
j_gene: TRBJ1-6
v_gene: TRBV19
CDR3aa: CAAQGQGGSPLHF
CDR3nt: TGTGCCGCACAAGGACAGGGAGGATCACCCCTCCACTTT

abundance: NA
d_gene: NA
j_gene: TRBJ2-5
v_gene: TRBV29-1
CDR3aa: CSVDEGGQETQYF
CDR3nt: TGCAGCGTTGACGAAGGAGGCCAAGAGACCCAGTACTTC

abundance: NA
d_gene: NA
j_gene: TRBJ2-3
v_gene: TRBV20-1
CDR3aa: CSAAARGDTQYF
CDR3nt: TGCAGTGCCGCGGCCCGGGGGGATACGCAGTATTTT

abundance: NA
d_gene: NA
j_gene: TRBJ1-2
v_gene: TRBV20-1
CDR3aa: CSATVDPNYGYTF
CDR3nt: TGCAGTGCTACAGTGGACCCGAACTATGGCTACACCTTC

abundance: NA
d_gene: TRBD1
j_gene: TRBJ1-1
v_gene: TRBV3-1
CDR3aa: CASSSGQGAVEAFF
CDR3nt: TGTGCCAGCAGCTCGGGACAGGGGGCGGTTGAAGCTTTCTTT

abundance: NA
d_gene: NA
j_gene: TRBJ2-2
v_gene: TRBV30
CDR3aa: CAWSVGRTGELFF
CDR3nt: TGTGCCTGGAGTGTGGGCAGGACCGGGGAGCTGTTTTTT

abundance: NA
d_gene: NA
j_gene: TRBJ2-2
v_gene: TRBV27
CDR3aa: CASRGGAGELFF
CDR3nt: TGTGCCAGCAGAGGGGGGGCCGGGGAGCTGTTTTTT

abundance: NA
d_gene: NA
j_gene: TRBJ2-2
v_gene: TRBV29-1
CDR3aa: CSAATGSGGELFF
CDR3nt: TGCAGCGCAGCGACAGGCTCTGGCGGGGAGCTGTTTTTT

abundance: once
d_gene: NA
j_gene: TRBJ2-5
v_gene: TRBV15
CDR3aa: CATSAGNQETQYF
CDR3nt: TGTGCCACCAGCGCTGGGAACCAAGAGACCCAGTACTTC

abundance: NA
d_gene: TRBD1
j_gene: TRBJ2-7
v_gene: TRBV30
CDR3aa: CAWSVLGQENREQYF
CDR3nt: TGTGCCTGGAGTGTACTTGGACAGGAAAATAGGGAGCAGTACTTC

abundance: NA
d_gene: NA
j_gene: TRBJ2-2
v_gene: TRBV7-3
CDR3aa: CASSLRAGGPTGELFF
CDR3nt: TGTGCCAGCAGCTTAAGGGCCGGGGGGCCCACCGGGGAGCTGTTTTTT

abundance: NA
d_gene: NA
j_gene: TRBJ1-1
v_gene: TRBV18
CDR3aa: CASSKGRIPTTEAFF
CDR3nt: TGTGCCAGCTCTAAAGGACGGATTCCAACCACTGAAGCTTTCTTT

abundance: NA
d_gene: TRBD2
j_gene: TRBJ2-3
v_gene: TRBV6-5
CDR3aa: CASSYLRGEGDTQYF
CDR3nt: TGTGCCAGCAGTTACCTGCGGGGGGAAGGAGATACGCAGTATTTT

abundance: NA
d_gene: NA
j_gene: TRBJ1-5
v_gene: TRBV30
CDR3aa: CAWSVSGNQPQHF
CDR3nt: TGTGCCTGGAGTGTATCGGGGAATCAGCCCCAGCATTTT

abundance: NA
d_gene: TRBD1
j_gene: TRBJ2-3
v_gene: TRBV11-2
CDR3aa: CASSFQGVVTDTQYF
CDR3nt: TGTGCCAGCAGCTTCCAGGGGGTTGTCACAGATACGCAGTATTTT

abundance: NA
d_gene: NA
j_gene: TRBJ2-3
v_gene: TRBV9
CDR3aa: CASSVENTTDTQYF
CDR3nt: TGTGCCAGCAGCGTAGAAAACACCACAGATACGCAGTATTTT

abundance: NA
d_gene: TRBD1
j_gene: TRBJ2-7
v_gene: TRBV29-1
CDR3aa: CSWGQAGQYF
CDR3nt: TGCAGCTGGGGACAGGCGGGGCAGTACTTC

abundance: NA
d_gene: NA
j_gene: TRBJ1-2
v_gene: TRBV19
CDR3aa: CASRGAISQNYGYTF
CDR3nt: TGTGCCAGTCGAGGTGCGATCAGTCAAAACTATGGCTACACCTTC

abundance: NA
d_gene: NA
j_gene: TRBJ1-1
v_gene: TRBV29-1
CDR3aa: CSVSGAETEAFF
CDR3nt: TGCAGCGTCTCCGGGGCAGAGACTGAAGCTTTCTTT

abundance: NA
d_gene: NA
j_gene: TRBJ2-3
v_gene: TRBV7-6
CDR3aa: CASSSTGSITDTQYF
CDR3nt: TGTGCCAGCAGCTCAACAGGGTCGATCACAGATACGCAGTATTTT

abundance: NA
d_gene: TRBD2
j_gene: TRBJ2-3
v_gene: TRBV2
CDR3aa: CASSGATSGGADTQYF
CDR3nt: TGTGCCAGCAGTGGAGCGACTAGCGGGGGCGCAGATACGCAGTATTTT

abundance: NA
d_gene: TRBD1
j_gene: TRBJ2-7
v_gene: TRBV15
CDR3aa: CATSSHRGTGFSYEQYF
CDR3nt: TGTGCCACCAGCAGCCACCGGGGGACAGGGTTCTCGTACGAGCAGTACTTC

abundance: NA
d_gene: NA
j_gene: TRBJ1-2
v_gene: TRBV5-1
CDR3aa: CASSLYSNYGYTF
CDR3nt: TGCGCCAGCAGCTTGTACAGTAACTATGGCTACACCTTC

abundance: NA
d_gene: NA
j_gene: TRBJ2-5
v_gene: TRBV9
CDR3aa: CASSVAGLLGTQYF
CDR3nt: TGTGCCAGCAGCGTAGCCGGGCTCCTGGGGACCCAGTACTTC

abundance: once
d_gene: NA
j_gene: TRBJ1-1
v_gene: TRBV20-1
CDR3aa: CSAWGTMNTEAFF
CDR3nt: TGCAGTGCGTGGGGTACAATGAACACTGAAGCTTTCTTT

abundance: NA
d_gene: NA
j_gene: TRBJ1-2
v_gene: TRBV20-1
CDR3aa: CSARDTAYNYGYTF
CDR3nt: TGCAGTGCTAGAGATACAGCCTATAACTATGGCTACACCTTC

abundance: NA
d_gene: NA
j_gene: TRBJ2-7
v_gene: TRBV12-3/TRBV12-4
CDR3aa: CASSPWGYEQYF
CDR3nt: TGTGCCAGCAGCCCGTGGGGCTACGAGCAGTACTTC

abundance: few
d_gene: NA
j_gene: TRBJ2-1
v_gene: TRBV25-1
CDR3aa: CASSDGGGPYNEQFF
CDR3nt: TGTGCCAGCAGTGATGGAGGGGGACCCTACAATGAGCAGTTCTTC

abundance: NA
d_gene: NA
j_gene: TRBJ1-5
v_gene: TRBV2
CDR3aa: CASSEGFNQPQHF
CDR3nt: TGTGCCAGCAGCGAGGGGTTCAATCAGCCCCAGCATTTT

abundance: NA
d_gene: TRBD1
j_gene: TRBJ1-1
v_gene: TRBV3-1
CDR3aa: CATGGPSNTEAFF
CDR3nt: TGTGCCACAGGGGGACCATCGAACACTGAAGCTTTCTTT

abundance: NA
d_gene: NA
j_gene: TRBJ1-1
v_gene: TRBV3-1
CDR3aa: CASSLGTGITEAFF
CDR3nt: TGTGCCAGCAGCCTCGGAACGGGTATCACTGAAGCTTTCTTT

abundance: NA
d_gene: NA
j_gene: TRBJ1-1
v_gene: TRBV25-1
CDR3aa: CASSAYGGTEAFF
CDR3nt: TGTGCCAGCAGTGCCTACGGAGGCACTGAAGCTTTCTTT

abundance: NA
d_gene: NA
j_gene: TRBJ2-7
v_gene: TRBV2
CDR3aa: CASSETDVSPSEQYF
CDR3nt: TGTGCCAGCAGTGAAACGGACGTATCTCCTAGTGAGCAGTACTTC

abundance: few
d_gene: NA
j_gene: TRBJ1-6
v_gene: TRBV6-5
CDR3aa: CASSYEPRSNSPLHF
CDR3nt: TGTGCCAGCAGTTATGAACCCCGGTCGAATTCACCCCTCCACTTT

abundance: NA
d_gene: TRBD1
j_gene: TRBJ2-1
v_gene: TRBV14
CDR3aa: CASSQATGTNEQFF
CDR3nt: TGTGCCAGCAGCCAGGCGACAGGGACGAATGAGCAGTTCTTC

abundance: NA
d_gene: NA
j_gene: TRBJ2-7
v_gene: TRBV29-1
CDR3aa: CSVARDVSYEQYF
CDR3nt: TGCAGCGTTGCCCGAGATGTCTCCTACGAGCAGTACTTC

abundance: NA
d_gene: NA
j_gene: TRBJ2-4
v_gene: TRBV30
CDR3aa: CAWSVPGAGDIQYF
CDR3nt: TGTGCCTGGAGTGTACCAGGGGCCGGGGACATTCAGTACTTC

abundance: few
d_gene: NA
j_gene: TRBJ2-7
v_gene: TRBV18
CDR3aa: CASSPGLIYEQYF
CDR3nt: TGTGCCAGCTCACCTGGGCTGATATACGAGCAGTACTTC

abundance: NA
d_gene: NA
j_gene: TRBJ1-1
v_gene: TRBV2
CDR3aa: CASRRDTGNTEAFF
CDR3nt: TGTGCCAGCAGGAGGGATACCGGGAACACTGAAGCTTTCTTT

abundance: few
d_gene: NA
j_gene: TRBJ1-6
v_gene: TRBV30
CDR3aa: CAWSGGPTNSPLHF
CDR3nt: TGTGCCTGGAGTGGGGGGCCTACTAATTCACCCCTCCACTTT